In this sample, the clone carrying this TCR beta chain turned up a few times. The time point was: healthy volunteer bleed at 2 weeks. Unfractionated whole blood yielded the extracted total RNA. The study's library attached unique molecular identifiers to single cDNA molecules. TCRdb reprocessed the RACE reads with MiXCR, giving one entry per CDR3 protein. Of around 130,000 distinct CDR3 sequences in the sample, approximately 9.5% were seen once. The data originate from a study of human T cells and chemical hapten exposure. CDR3 length equals 14 residues. The V end lost 1 base, the J end lost 9 bases, and 10 bases lay between the germline ends.

This TCR was sampled from a male donor in good health. Some clones in this sample may be carry-over from other donors' samples. The V call is TRBV12-3 or TRBV12-4, the J call TRBJ1-6; D not resolved. Sequenced material: whole blood. The CDR3 loop is CASSLGQSPSPLHF. CDR3 sequence (DNA): TGTGCCAGCAGTTTAGGGCAGTCTCCTTCACCCCTCCACTTT.